These 17 T cell receptor beta chains share one sample of origin, sequenced in a study of technical replicates of blood from a handful of donors. The assay was immunoSEQ multiplex PCR, and TCRdb's table has in-frame clones only and misses some. The repertoire holds approximately 87,000 clones, with 80% to 95% as singletons. Sequenced input: T cells isolated from PBMCs. Receptor source: a human donor in good health. Some clones in this sample may be carry-over from other donors' samples.

This clone has a handful of counts. The chain recombines TRBV19 with TRBJ1-1, with D hard to call. V shed 10 bases and J shed 1 base, with 13 bases lying between them. The germline gives CDR1 LNHDA, CDR2 SQIVND (reference sequence). The CDR3 loop spans 13 amino acids. The CDR3 loop is CATYQAPNTEAFF. DNA for the CDR3: TGTGCCACCTACCAAGCCCCGAACACTGAAGCTTTCTTT.

This chain uses TRBV27 with TRBJ1-2, with D possibly TRBD1 on 6 matching bases. This CDR3 has 14 amino acids. The ends were cut back, 6 bases at V and 4 bases at J, with 15 bases in the middle. Germline lookup yields CDR1 MNHEY and CDR2 SMNVEV (reference sequence). The CDR3 protein is CASSLGAAGYGYTF. The CDR3 coding sequence is TGTGCCAGCAGCCTGGGGGCGGCGGGCTATGGCTACACCTTC.

This sequence joins TRBV19 and TRBJ2-5; perhaps TRBD1 as D (5 bases). Germline assignment: CDR1 LNHDA and CDR2 SQIVND (reference sequence). Trimming pared 4 bases from V and 4 bases from J, leaving 10 bases between. The CDR3 has 13 residues. CDR3 sequence reads: CASSSPGLETQYF. CDR3 in DNA: TGTGCCAGTAGTAGTCCAGGGTTAGAGACCCAGTACTTC.

This chain connects TRBV18 to TRBJ2-3, with D possibly being TRBD2 (5 bases). From germline, CDR1 is KGHSH and CDR2 LQKENI. The CDR3 has 14 amino acids. With 0 bases removed from V and 4 bases from J, the gap between germline ends came to 8 bases. The CDR3 sequence is CASSPPPGSDTQYF. CDR3 bases: TGTGCCAGCTCACCACCGCCGGGATCAGATACGCAGTATTTT. The variable domain in full, completed from reference TRBV18 and TRBJ2-3, reads NAGVMQNPRHLVRRRGQEARLRCSPMKGHSHVYWYRQLPEEGLKFMVYLQKENIIDESGMPKERFSAEFPKEGPSILRIQQVVRGDSAAYFCASSPPPGSDTQYFGPGTRLTVL.

CDR3 sequence: CASSQDSMNTEAFF. The CDR3 bases are TGCGCCAGCAGCCAAGACAGTATGAACACTGAAGCTTTCTTT. The J gene is TRBJ1-1, the V gene TRBV4-3; D call uncertain. The CDR3 consists of 14 residues. Germline CDR1 and CDR2: LGHNA and YSLEER. V shed 0 bases and J shed 0 bases, with 5 bases lying between them.

The chain uses TRBV4-3 and TRBJ2-1; D is undetermined. The CDR3 is made up of 13 amino acids. The germline V and J ends were trimmed by 4 bases and 8 bases, with 12 bases remaining between them. Germline CDR1 and CDR2: LGHNA and YSLEER. CDR3 in DNA: TGCGCCAGCAGCCCTAGAAACTGGCATGAGCAGTTCTTC. It yields the protein CASSPRNWHEQFF.

The chain is built from TRBV6-6 and TRBJ1-5, with 9 bases matching TRBD1. Trimming cost V 6 bases and J 5 bases; bases outside gene matches: 5. The CDR3 spans 14 residues. Germline V gene sequence: CDR1 MNHNY, CDR2 SVGAGI (reference sequence). CDR3 protein: CASRWDRDDQPQHF. The DNA for the CDR3 is TGTGCCAGCAGATGGGACAGGGACGATCAGCCCCAGCATTTT.

The rearrangement uses TRBV27 and TRBJ2-1; the D is unclear. Germline-derived CDR1 and CDR2 are MNHEY and SMNVEV (reference sequence). V lost 8 bases, J lost 4 bases, and 9 bases lay in between. This CDR3 has 12 amino acids. CDR3: CASGRTYNEQFF. CDR3 DNA: TGTGCCAGCGGGCGTACATACAATGAGCAGTTCTTC.

The chain employs TRBV19 and TRBJ2-7, with 10 bases lining up with TRBD1. V lost 5 bases, J lost 5 bases, and 9 bases stayed unmatched. Looked up from germline, CDR1 is LNHDA and CDR2 is SQIVND (reference sequence). The CDR3 sequence is 15 residues long. CDR3 region: CASSDPGQGFDEQYF. The CDR3 DNA reads TGTGCCAGTAGTGACCCGGGACAGGGGTTCGACGAGCAGTACTTC.

The chain employs TRBV28 and TRBJ1-1; unclear D gene. Trimming cost V 4 bases and J 3 bases, with 6 bases left between them. The germline CDR1 and CDR2 sequences are MDHEN and SYDVKM. This CDR3 has 12 amino acids. The CDR3 region is CASSYGYTEAFF. CDR3 coding DNA: TGTGCCAGCAGTTACGGGTACACTGAAGCTTTCTTT.

V and J are TRBV27 and TRBJ1-1; TRBD1 is a possible D gene (5 bases). This CDR3 is 14 amino acids long. CDR1 is MNHEY and CDR2 is SMNVEV in the germline V gene (reference sequence). V lost 3 bases, J lost 4 bases, and 12 bases lay in between. The CDR3 DNA sequence: TGTGCCAGCAGTTTGCTACGGGGGAGCACTGAAGCTTTCTTT. This gives the protein CASSLLRGSTEAFF.

The rearrangement joins TRBV29-1 to TRBJ2-7, with TRBD2 identical over 10 bases. Germline lookup yields CDR1 SQVTM and CDR2 ANQGSEA. CDR3 length: 13 residues. J gave up 2 bases and V 6 bases, and 4 bases lay outside the gene matches. The CDR3 DNA reads as TGCAGCGTACAACTAGCGGGAACCTACGAGCAGTACTTC. It translates to CSVQLAGTYEQYF.

This chain links TRBV11-2 with TRBJ2-1; 7 nucleotides line up with TRBD2. From germline, CDR1 is SGHAT and CDR2 FQNNGV. Unmatched junction bases numbered 8, after V lost 6 bases and J lost 6 bases. CDR3 size: 14 residues. CDR3 in amino acids: CASRTIREGNEQFF. In nucleotides, the CDR3 is TGTGCCAGCAGGACTATTAGGGAGGGCAATGAGCAGTTCTTC. The variable domain in full, with the rest retrieved from reference TRBV11-2 and TRBJ2-1, is EAGVAQSPRYKIIEKRQSVAFWCNPISGHATLYWYQQILGQGPKLLIQFQNNGVVDDSQLPKDRFSAERLKGVDSTLKIQPAKLEDSAVYLCASRTIREGNEQFFGPGTRLTVL.

The CDR3 DNA follows: TGTGCCAGCAGTGCCACGGGACAGATCTCCTACGAGCAGTACTTC. It translates to CASSATGQISYEQYF. The gene calls are TRBV6-1 and TRBJ2-7, with 7 bases lining up with TRBD1. There are 15 residues in the CDR3. With V trimmed by 4 bases and J by 0 bases, 6 bases remained unmatched. Looked up from germline, CDR1 is MNHNS and CDR2 is SASEGT.

The chain links TRBV4-1 to TRBJ1-5; D remains ambiguous. Germline V gene sequence: CDR1 MGHRA, CDR2 YSYEKL. V was trimmed by 1 base and J by 3 bases, leaving 10 bases between them. The CDR3 has 15 amino acids. In DNA, the CDR3 is TGCGCCAGCAGCCAAGCTCCTACGAACAATCAGCCCCAGCATTTT. Its protein is CASSQAPTNNQPQHF.

The chain links TRBV19 to TRBJ1-5; D unclear. This CDR3 spans 18 amino acids. Deletions cut 7 bases from V and 3 bases from J, with 25 bases between. Germline V gene sequence: CDR1 LNHDA, CDR2 SQIVND (reference sequence). Here the CDR3 DNA reads TGTGCCAGTATCCTATCCGGGGAGGGCGATAAAAACAATCAGCCCCAGCATTTT. It yields the protein CASILSGEGDKNNQPQHF.

The gene calls are TRBV7-3 and TRBJ2-3, with 10 bases identical to TRBD2. V shed 3 bases, J shed 4 bases, and the junction held 10 bases outside the gene matches. Germline CDR1 is SGHTA and CDR2 is FQGTGA. This CDR3 region has 17 residues. The CDR3 is CASSFQRDLAGADTQYF. As DNA, the CDR3 is TGTGCCAGCAGCTTTCAACGGGACCTAGCGGGGGCAGATACGCAGTATTTT.